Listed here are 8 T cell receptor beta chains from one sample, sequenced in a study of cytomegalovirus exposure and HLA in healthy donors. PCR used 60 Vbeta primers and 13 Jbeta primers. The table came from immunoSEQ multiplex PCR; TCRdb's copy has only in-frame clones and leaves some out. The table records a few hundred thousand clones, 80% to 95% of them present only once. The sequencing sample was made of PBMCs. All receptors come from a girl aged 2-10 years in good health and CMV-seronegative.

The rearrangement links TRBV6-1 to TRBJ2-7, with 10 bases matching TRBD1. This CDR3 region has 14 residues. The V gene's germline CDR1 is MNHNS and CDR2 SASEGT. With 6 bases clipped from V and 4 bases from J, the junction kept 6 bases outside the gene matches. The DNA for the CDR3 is TGTGCCAGCAGGGGGGACAGGGGACTGTACGAGCAGTACTTC. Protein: CASRGDRGLYEQYF.

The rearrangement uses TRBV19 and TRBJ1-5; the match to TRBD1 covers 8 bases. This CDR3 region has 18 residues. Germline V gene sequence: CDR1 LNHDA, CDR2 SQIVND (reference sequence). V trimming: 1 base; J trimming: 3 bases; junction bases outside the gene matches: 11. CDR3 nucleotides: TGTGCCAGTAGTATAGGTGTCGGGACAGGACCTTTCAATCAGCCCCAGCATTTT. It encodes CASSIGVGTGPFNQPQHF.

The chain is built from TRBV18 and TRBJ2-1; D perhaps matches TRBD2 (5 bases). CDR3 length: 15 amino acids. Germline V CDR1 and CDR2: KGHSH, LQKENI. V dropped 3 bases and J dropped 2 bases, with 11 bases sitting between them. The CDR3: CASSPLTGTYNEQFF. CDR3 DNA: TGTGCCAGCTCACCTCTAACGGGAACCTACAATGAGCAGTTCTTC.

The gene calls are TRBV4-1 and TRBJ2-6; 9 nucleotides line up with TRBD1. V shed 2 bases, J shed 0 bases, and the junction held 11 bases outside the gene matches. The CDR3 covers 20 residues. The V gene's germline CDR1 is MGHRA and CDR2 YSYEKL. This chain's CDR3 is CASSQWAGTGKLSGANVLTF. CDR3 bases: TGCGCCAGCAGCCAATGGGCCGGGACAGGGAAACTCTCTGGGGCCAACGTCCTGACTTTC.

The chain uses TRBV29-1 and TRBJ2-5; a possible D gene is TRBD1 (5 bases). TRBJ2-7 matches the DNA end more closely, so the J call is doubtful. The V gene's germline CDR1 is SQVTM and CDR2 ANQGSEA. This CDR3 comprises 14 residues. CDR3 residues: CSATQTAGGYEQYF. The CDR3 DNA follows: TGCAGTGCTACTCAGACAGCCGGCGGCTACGAGCAGTACTTC.

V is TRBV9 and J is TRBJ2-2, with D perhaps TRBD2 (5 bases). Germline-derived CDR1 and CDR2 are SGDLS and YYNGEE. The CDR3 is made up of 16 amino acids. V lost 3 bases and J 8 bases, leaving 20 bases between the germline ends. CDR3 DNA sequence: TGTGCCAGCAGCGCCCCGGGCCAACCAACGGGAGGGGAGCTGTTTTTT. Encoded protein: CASSAPGQPTGGELFF. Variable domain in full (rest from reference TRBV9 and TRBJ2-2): DSGVTQTPKHLITATGQRVTLRCSPRSGDLSVYWYQQSLDQGLQFLIQYYNGEERAKGNILERFSAQQFPDLHSELNLSSLELGDSALYFCASSAPGQPTGGELFFGEGSRLTVL.

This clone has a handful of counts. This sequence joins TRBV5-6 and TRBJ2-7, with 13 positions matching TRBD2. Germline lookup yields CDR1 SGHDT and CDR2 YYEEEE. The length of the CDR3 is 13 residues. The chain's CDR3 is CASRLRTSGSPLV. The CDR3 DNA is TGTGCCAGCAGACTACGGACTAGCGGGAGCCCTTTAGTC.

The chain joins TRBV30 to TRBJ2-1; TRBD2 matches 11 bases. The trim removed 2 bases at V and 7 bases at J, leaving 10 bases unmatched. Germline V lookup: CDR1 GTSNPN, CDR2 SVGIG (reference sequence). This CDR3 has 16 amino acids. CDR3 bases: TGTGCCTGGAGTTCCCCGACTAGCGGGGCCGGAAATGAGCAGTTCTTC. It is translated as CAWSSPTSGAGNEQFF.